This T cell receptor beta chain was recovered during a study of glioma-infiltrating T cells after dendritic cell vaccination. Study background: At biweekly intervals, patients got three intradermal dendritic cell vaccine injections.

Sequencing was performed with immunoSEQ multiplex PCR; in TCRdb, only in-frame clones are kept and a portion is missing. Altogether nearly 85,000 clones are present, 70% to 90% being singletons, with the ten largest covering roughly 3.2%. CDR1 and CDR2 from the germline V gene are SGHVS and FQNEAQ. The J segment lost 1 base and the V segment lost 5 bases, leaving 6 bases of the junction unmatched. The CDR3 spans 16 residues. General observations from the study: No direct clonality-survival link was found; a diverse polyclonal response may matter. Few patients contributed both blood and tumor specimens.

On this clone itself: Its antigen is not known.

Specimen: blood, collected before dendritic cell vaccination. The genes are TRBV7-8 and TRBJ2-2; TRBD2 matches at 8 bases. This TCR came from a human donor with glioblastoma. The chain's CDR3 is CASSLRTSRNTGELFF. As DNA, the CDR3 is TGTGCCAGCAGCCTCAGGACTAGCCGGAACACCGGGGAGCTGTTTTTT.